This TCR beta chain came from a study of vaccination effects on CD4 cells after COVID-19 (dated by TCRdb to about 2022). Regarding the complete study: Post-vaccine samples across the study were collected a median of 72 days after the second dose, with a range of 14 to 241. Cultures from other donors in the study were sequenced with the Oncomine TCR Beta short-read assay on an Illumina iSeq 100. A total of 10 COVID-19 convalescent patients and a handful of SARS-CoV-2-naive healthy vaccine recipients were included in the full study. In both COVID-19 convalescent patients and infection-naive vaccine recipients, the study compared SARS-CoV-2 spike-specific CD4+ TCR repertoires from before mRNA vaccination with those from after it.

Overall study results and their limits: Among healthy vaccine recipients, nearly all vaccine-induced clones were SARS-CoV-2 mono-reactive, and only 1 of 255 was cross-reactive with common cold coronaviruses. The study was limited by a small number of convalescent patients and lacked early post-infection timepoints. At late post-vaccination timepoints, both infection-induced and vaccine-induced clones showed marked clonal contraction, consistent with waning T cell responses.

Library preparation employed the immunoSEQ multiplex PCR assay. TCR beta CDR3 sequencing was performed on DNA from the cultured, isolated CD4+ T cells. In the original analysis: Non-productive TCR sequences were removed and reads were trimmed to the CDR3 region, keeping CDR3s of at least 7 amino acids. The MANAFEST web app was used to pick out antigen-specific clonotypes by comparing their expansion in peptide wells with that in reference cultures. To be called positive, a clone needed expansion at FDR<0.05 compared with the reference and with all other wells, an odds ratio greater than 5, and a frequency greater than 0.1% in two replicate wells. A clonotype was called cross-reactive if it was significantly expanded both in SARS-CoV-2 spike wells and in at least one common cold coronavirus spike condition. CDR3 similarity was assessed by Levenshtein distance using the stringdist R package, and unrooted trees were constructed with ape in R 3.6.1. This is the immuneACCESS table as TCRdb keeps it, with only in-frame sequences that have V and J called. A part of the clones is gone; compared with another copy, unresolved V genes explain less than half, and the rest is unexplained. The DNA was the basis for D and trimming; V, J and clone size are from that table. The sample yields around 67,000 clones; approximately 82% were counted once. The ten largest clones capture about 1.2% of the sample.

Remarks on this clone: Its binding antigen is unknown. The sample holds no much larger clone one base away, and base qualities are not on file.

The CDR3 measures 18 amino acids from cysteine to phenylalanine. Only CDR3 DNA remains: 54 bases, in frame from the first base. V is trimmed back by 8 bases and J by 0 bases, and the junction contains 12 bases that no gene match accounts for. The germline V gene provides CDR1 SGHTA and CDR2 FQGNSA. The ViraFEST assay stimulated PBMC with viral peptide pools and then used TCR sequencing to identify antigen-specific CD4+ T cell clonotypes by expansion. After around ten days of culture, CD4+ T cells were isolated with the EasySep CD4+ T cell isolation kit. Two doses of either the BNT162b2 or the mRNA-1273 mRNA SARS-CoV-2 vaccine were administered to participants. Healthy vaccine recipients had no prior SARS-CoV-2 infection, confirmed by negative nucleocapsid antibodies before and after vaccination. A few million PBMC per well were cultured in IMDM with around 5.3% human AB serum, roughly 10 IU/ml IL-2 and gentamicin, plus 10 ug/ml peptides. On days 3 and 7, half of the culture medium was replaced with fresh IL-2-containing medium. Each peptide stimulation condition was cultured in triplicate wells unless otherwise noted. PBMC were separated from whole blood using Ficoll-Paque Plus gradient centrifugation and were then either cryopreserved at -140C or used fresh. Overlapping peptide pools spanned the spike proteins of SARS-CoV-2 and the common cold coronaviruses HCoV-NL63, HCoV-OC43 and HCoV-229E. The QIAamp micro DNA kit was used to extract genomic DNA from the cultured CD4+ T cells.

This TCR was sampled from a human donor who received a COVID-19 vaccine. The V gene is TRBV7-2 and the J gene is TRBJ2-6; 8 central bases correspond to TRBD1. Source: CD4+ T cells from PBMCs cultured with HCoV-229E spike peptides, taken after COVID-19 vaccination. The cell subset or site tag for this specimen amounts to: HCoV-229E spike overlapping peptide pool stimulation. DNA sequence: TGTGCCAGCGTCTCCGGGACAGGCATATTCTCTGGGGCCAACGTCCTGACTTTC. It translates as CASVSGTGIFSGANVLTF. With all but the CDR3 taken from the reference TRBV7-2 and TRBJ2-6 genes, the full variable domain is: GAGVSQSPSNKVTEKGKDVELRCDPISGHTALYWYRQSLGQGLEFLIYFQGNSAPDKSGLPSDRFSAERTGGSVSTLTIQRTQQEDSAVYLCASVSGTGIFSGANVLTFGAGSRLTVL.